These T cell receptor beta chains were read from a single sample in a study of Graves' ophthalmopathy and Graves' hyperthyroidism. In TCRdb, the multiplex PCR reads were re-called with MiXCR into one record per CDR3 protein. Here the sample spans about 740,000 distinct CDR3 sequences, around 40% being singletons. Input material: peripheral blood. The receptor source for this set is an adult man with Graves' ophthalmopathy. The CDR3 runs from the conserved cysteine through the conserved F or W. D genes are given only for firm matches. Clone sizes are given selectively: once, few, many, or a class where the clone is expanded.

cdr3_nt	cdr3_aa	v_call	j_call	d_call	clone_size
TGTGCCAGCAGCCAAGATCCTTACGGAAACACCATATATTTT	CASSQDPYGNTIYF	TRBV9	TRBJ1-3	NA	NA
TGCAGTGCTAGAGATGAGGTTGGGGGAGTCTATGGCTACACCTTC	CSARDEVGGVYGYTF	TRBV20-1	TRBJ1-2	NA	few
TGCAGTGCTAGTGGTACTAGCGGGAGGCAAGAGACCCAGTACTTC	CSASGTSGRQETQYF	TRBV20-1	TRBJ2-5	TRBD2	NA
TGTGCCAGCAGCCCCGTGGGATGGACTAGCGGGGCCCAAGAGACCCAGTACTTC	CASSPVGWTSGAQETQYF	TRBV7-3	TRBJ2-5	TRBD2	few
TGTGCCAGCAGCTTCACAGAGGGAAACACCATATATTTT	CASSFTEGNTIYF	TRBV7-2	TRBJ1-3	NA	many
TGTGCCAGCAGCTTTCCGGCAGGGACGAACACCGGGGAGCTGTTTTTT	CASSFPAGTNTGELFF	TRBV25-1	TRBJ2-2	NA	NA
TGTGCCAGCTCAGAGGCGTATACAACGGAGACCCAGTACTTC	CASSEAYTTETQYF	TRBV13	TRBJ2-5	NA	NA
TGTGCCAGCAGCCCTGTATCGGTTGTGGGCAATCAGCCCCAGCATTTT	CASSPVSVVGNQPQHF	TRBV6-1	TRBJ1-5	NA	NA
TGTGCCAGCAGCTTAGAATCCAGACTAGCGGGAGCCGGGGAGCTGTTTTTT	CASSLESRLAGAGELFF	TRBV7-6	TRBJ2-2	TRBD2	few
TGTGCCAGCAGTTCTACCTTCTCCGGGACTAGCAGGAGTTGGAAGACCCAGTACTTC	CASSSTFSGTSRSWKTQYF	TRBV12-3/TRBV12-4	TRBJ2-5	TRBD2	few
TGTGCCATCACCCATGAGGGCGCGGGGGGAGAGCAGTACTTC	CAITHEGAGGEQYF	TRBV10-3	TRBJ2-7	TRBD2	many
TGCAGCGTAGGGGAGGGGAGGGGAGAGACCCAGTACTTC	CSVGEGRGETQYF	TRBV29-1	TRBJ2-5	TRBD2	NA
TGTGCCAGCAGTGAAGCGGGGGCAAAGAACACTGAAGCTTTCTTT	CASSEAGAKNTEAFF	TRBV2	TRBJ1-1	NA	many
TGTGCCAGCAGCAGAAGGATGAACACTGAAGCTTTCTTT	CASSRRMNTEAFF	TRBV7-9	TRBJ1-1	NA	many
TGTGCCAGCAGGAAAAGGACGGGGAACACTGAAGCTTTCTTT	CASRKRTGNTEAFF	TRBV7-9	TRBJ1-1	NA	NA
TGCGCCAGCGGGGGGACAGCCTCAGGATCACCCCTCCACTTT	CASGGTASGSPLHF	TRBV10-2	TRBJ1-6	TRBD1	many
TGTGCCAGCAGCGTAAGGTTGAATTCACCCCTCCACTTT	CASSVRLNSPLHF	TRBV9	TRBJ1-6	NA	many
TGTGCCAGCAGTTACTCTCAAGGTGTTTTTGGCTACACCTTC	CASSYSQGVFGYTF	TRBV6-5	TRBJ1-2	NA	NA
TGTGCCAGCAGTTACGGGACACAATCCTACGAGCAGTACTTC	CASSYGTQSYEQYF	TRBV6-1	TRBJ2-7	NA	few
TGCAGTGCTAGTCAGGAAACTAACTATGGCTACACCTTC	CSASQETNYGYTF	TRBV20-1	TRBJ1-2	NA	many
TGCAGCGTTCGTACCAGGGAGGGAAATGAAAAACTGTTTTTT	CSVRTREGNEKLFF	TRBV29-1	TRBJ1-4	NA	NA
TGTGCCATCAGTGAGTCGGCAGGAATTGATGGCTACACCTTC	CAISESAGIDGYTF	TRBV10-3	TRBJ1-2	NA	once
TGTGCCATCAGTGTATGGGGACAGGGGGGGGACAATGAGCAGTTCTTC	CAISVWGQGGDNEQFF	TRBV10-3	TRBJ2-1	TRBD1	NA
TGTGCCAGCAGCCCCCGGGACAGGGACGAGCAGTACTTC	CASSPRDRDEQYF	TRBV7-9	TRBJ2-7	TRBD1	few